This is a list of T cell receptor beta chains from one sample in a study of T cells expressing NK-cell markers. TCRdb re-called the 5' RACE reads and catalogs CDR3 proteins one per entry, DNA excluded. This table lists some 140,000 distinct CDR3 sequences. Sequenced input: blood T cells: a sorted CD56 or NKG2C T cell subset, CD4+ or CD8+ T cells, or bulk PBMC T cells (not recorded which). The receptors were gathered from a woman between 50 and 59 years old in good health. Both conserved end residues are part of each CDR3.

v_gene	j_gene	CDR3aa
TRBV7-9	TRBJ2-1	CASSPYSGSSYNEQFF
TRBV19	TRBJ2-1	CASMTPSADNEQFF
TRBV6-6	TRBJ2-1	CASTFMGYNEQFF
TRBV10-2	TRBJ2-1	CASTVRTGSYNEQFF
TRBV7-7	TRBJ2-7	CASSLEPFSNEQYF
TRBV7-9	TRBJ2-1	CASRPSNSSGSFWNEQFF
TRBV4-2	TRBJ2-4	CASSQPKRERDIQYF
TRBV7-9	TRBJ2-2	CASSPTGTANTGELFF
TRBV19	TRBJ2-1	CASSRTTSNEQFF
TRBV29-1	TRBJ1-1	CRAEDSNMNTEAFF
TRBV30	TRBJ2-7	CAWSRKMGEQYF
TRBV20-1	TRBJ2-1	CSARDRVNEQFF
TRBV9	TRBJ2-1	CASSAKPGHTYNEQFF
TRBV14	TRBJ2-1	CASSQSRGANNEQFF
TRBV19	TRBJ2-2	CASSISGSTGELFF
TRBV12-3/TRBV12-4	TRBJ2-2	CASSFPQGANGELFF